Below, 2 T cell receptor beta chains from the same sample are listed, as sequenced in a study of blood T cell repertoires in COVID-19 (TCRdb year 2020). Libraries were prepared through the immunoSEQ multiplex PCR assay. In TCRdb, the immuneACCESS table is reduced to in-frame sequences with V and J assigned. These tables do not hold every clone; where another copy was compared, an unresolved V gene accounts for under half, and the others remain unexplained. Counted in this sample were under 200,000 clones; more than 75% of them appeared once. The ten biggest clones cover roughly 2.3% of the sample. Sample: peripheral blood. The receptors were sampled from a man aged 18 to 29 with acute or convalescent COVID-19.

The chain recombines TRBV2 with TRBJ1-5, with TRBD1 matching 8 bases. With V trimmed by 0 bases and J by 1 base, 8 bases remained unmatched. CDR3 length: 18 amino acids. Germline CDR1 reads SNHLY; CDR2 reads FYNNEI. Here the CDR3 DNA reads TGTGCCAGCAGTGAAGCGGGGGAGAGACAGGGGAGCAATCAGCCCCAGCATTTT. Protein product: CASSEAGERQGSNQPQHF.

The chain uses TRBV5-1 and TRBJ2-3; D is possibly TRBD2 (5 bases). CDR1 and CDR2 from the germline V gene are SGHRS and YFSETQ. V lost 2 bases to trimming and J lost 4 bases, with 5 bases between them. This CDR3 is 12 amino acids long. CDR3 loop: CASSFGADTQYF. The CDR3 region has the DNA TGCGCCAGCAGCTTCGGGGCAGATACGCAGTATTTT.